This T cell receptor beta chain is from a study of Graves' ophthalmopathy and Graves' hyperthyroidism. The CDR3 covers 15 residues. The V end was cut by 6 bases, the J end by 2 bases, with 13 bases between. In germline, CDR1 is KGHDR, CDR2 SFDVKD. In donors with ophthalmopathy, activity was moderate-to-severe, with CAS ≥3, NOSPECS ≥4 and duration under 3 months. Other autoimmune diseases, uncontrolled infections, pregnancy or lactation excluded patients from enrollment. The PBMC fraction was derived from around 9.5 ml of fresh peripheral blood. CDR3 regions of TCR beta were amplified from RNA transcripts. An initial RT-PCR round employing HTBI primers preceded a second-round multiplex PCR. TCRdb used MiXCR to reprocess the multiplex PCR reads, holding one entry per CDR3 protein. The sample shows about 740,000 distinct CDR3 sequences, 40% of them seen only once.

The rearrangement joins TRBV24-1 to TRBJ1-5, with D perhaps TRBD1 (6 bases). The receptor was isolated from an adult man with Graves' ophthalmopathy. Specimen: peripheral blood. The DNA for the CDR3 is TGTGCCACCAGTTACAGGGCAAGGGGCAATCAGCCCCAGCATTTT. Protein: CATSYRARGNQPQHF.